This TCR beta chain stems from a study of vaccination and CD4 T cells after COVID-19. This clonotype is a singleton in its sample. The antigen is not known. The Oncomine TCR Beta short-read assay was applied to DNA of cultured CD4+ T cells. TCRdb re-called the PCR reads through MiXCR, storing one row per CDR3 protein. The sample has roughly 15,000 distinct CDR3 sequences, around 50% seen once. Indicated time point: late sampling 161 to 241 days after vaccination in a few convalescent patients. As to treatment: approximately nine-day PBMC culture with coronavirus spike peptide pools or control peptides (ViraFEST assay). The CDR3 has 14 amino acids. The V end lost 3 bases, the J end lost 2 bases, and 10 bases lay between the germline ends. Germline V lookup: CDR1 KGHSH, CDR2 LQKENI.

The specimen was CD4+ T cells from blood, cultured in vitro, collected about 7 months after SARS-CoV-2 vaccination. This TCR was recovered from a human donor who had recovered from COVID-19. The chain joins TRBV18 to TRBJ1-1; D is perhaps TRBD1 (6 bases). CDR3 bases: TGTGCCAGCTCACCGGGGGGGCGAAACACTGAAGCTTTCTTT. Its translation: CASSPGGRNTEAFF.